This T cell receptor (beta chain) is drawn from a study of glioma-infiltrating T cells after dendritic cell vaccination. Study observations and caveats: Higher pretreatment TIL content predicted longer progression-free time and survival.

Before vaccination, two weeks after the third vaccination, and at progression, PBMC were collected. Remarks on this clone: Its antigen remains unidentified.

The CDR3 runs 14 residues. Germline V gene sequence: CDR1 LNHDA, CDR2 SQIVND (reference sequence). Trimming at V came to 8 bases and at J to 2 bases, leaving 5 bases not matched to a gene. Libraries were prepared by immunoSEQ multiplex PCR; TCRdb keeps only in-frame clonotypes and omits some of them. The table has just under 85,000 clones, 80% to 90% seen once. This TCR came from a human donor with glioblastoma. V is TRBV19 and J is TRBJ2-3; 9 bases fit TRBD2. Sequenced here: blood, sampled before dendritic cell vaccination. This chain's CDR3 is CASSAGGYTDTQYF. CDR3 nucleotide sequence: TGTGCCAGTTCTGCGGGGGGGTACACAGATACGCAGTATTTT.